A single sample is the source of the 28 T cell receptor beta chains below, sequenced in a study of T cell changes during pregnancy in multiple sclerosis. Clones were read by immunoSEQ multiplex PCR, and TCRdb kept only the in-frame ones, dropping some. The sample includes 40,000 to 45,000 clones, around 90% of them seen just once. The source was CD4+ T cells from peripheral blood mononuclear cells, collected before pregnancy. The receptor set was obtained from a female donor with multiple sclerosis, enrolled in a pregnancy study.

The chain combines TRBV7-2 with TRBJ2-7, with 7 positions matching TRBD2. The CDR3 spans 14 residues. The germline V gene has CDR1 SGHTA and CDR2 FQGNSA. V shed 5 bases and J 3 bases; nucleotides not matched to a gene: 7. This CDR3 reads CASSVPTSHYEQYF. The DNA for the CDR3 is TGTGCCAGCAGCGTCCCGACTAGCCACTACGAGCAGTACTTC.

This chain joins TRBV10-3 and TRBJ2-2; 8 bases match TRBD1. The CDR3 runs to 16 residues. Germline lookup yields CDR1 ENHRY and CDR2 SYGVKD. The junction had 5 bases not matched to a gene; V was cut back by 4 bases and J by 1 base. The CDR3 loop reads CAISVIDRGNTGELFF. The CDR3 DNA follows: TGTGCCATCAGTGTTATAGACAGGGGGAACACCGGGGAGCTGTTTTTT.

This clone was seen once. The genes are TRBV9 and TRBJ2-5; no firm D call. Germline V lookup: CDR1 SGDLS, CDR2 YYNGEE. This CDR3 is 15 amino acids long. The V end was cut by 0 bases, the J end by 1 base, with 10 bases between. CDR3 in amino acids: CASSVDPWPQETQYF. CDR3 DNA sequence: TGTGCCAGCAGCGTAGATCCCTGGCCCCAAGAGACCCAGTACTTC.

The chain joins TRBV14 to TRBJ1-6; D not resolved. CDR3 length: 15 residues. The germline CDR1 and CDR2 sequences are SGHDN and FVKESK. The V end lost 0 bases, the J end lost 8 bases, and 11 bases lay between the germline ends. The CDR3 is CASSQEALWYSPLHF. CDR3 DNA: TGTGCCAGCAGCCAAGAAGCGTTATGGTATTCACCCCTCCACTTT.

The CDR3 DNA reads TGTGCCAGCAGTGAAGGCCCCGCCGGTCTATATGGCTACACCTTC. This gives the protein CASSEGPAGLYGYTF. This sequence joins TRBV2 and TRBJ1-2; D gene unclear. Deletions cut 1 base from V and 5 bases from J, with 14 bases between. This CDR3 is built from 15 residues. CDR1 and CDR2 (germline): SNHLY, FYNNEI.

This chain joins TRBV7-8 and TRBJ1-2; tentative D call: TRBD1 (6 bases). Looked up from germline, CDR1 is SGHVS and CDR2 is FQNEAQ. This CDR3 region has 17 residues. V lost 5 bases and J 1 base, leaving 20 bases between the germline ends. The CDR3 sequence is CASSPAPHRALNYGYTF. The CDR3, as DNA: TGTGCCAGCAGCCCAGCCCCCCACAGGGCACTTAACTATGGCTACACCTTC.

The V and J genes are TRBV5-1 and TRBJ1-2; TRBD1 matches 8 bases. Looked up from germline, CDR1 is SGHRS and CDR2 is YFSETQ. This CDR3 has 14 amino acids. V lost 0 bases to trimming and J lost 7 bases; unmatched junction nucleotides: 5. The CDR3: CASSLGSGGSGYTF. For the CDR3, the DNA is TGCGCCAGCAGCTTGGGGTCAGGGGGCTCTGGCTACACCTTC.

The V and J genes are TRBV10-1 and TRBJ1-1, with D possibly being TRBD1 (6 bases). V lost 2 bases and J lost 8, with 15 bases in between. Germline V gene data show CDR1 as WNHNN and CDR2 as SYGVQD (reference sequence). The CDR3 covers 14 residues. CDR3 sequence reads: CASSEPRIQGEAFF. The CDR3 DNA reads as TGCGCCAGCAGTGAGCCTCGGATACAGGGAGAAGCTTTCTTT.

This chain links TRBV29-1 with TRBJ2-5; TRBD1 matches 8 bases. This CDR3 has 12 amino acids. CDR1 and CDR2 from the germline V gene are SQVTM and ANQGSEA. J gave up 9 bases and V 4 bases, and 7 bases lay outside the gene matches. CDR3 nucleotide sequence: TGCAGCGTTGTAACAGGGGGGAAGGCCCAGTACTTC. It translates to CSVVTGGKAQYF.

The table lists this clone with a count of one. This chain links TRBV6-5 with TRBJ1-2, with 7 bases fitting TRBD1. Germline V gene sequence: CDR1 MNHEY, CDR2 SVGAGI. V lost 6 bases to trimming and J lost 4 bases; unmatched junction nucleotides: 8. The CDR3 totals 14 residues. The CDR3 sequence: CASRGQGVGYGYTF. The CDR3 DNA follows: TGTGCCAGCAGGGGGCAGGGGGTAGGCTATGGCTACACCTTC.

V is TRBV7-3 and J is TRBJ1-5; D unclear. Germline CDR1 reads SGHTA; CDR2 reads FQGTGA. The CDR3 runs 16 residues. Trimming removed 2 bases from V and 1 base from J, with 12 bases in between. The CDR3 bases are TGTGCCAGCAGCTTATCCCTGCGTTTGAGCAATCAGCCCCAGCATTTT. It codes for CASSLSLRLSNQPQHF.

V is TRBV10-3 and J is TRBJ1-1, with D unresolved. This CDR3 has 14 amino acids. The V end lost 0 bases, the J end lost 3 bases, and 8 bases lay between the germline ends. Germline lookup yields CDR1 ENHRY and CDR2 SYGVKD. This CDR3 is CAISESEVHTEAFF. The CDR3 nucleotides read TGTGCCATCAGTGAGTCGGAGGTGCACACTGAAGCTTTCTTT.

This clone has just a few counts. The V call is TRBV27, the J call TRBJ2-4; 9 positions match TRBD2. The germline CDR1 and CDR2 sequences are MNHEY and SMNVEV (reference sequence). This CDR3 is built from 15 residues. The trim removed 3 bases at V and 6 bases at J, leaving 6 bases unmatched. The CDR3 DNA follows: TGTGCCAGCAGTTTTGCGGGGGGGCGACTAAACATTCAGTACTTC. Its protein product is CASSFAGGRLNIQYF.

The CDR3 reads CASSESGNTIYF. In DNA, the CDR3 is TGTGCCAGCAGTGAGAGTGGAAACACCATATATTTT. The chain joins TRBV6-1 to TRBJ1-3; D is undetermined. The ends were cut back, 3 bases at V and 3 bases at J, with 3 bases in the middle. Germline V CDR1 and CDR2: MNHNS, SASEGT. This CDR3 region has 12 residues.

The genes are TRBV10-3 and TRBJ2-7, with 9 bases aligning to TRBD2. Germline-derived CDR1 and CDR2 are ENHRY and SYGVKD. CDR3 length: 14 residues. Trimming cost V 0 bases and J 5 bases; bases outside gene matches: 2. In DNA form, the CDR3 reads TGTGCCATCAGTGAGTCGGGACTAGCCCACGAGCAGTACTTC. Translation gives CAISESGLAHEQYF.

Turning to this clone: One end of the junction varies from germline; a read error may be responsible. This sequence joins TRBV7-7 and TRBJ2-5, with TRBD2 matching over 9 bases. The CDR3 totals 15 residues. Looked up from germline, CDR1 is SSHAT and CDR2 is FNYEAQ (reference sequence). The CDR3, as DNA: TGTGCTAGCAGCTTAGGTAGCGGGGGTGCTGAGACCCAGTACTTC. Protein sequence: CASSLGSGGAETQYF.

CDR3 in amino acids: CASSPLGYEQYF. In DNA form, the CDR3 reads TGTGCCAGCTCACCCCTCGGCTACGAGCAGTACTTC. This rearrangement joins TRBV18 to TRBJ2-7; the D is unclear. This CDR3 has 12 amino acids. V lost 3 bases to trimming and J lost 3 bases, with 6 bases between them. Looked up from germline, CDR1 is KGHSH and CDR2 is LQKENI. Full variable domain (outside the CDR3, taken from reference TRBV18 and TRBJ2-7): NAGVMQNPRHLVRRRGQEARLRCSPMKGHSHVYWYRQLPEEGLKFMVYLQKENIIDESGMPKERFSAEFPKEGPSILRIQQVVRGDSAAYFCASSPLGYEQYFGPGTRLTVT.

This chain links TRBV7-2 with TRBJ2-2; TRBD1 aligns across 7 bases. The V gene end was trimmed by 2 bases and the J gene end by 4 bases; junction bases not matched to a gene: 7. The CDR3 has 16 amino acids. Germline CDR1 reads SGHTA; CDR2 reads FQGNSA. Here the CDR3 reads CASSLSTGASTGELFF. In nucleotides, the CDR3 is TGTGCCAGCAGCTTATCAACAGGGGCCTCCACCGGGGAGCTGTTTTTT.

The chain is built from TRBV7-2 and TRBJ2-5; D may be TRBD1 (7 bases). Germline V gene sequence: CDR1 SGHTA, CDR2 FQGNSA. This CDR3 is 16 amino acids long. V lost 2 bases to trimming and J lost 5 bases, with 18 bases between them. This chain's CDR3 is CASSLRLPRGAETQYF. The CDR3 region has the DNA TGTGCCAGCAGCTTAAGGCTACCCAGGGGGGCTGAGACCCAGTACTTC.

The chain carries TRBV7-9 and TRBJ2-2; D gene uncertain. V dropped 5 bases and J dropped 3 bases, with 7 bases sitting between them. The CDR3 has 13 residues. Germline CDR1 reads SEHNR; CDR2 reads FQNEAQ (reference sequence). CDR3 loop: CASSPQDTGELFF. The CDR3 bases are TGTGCCAGCAGCCCCCAGGACACCGGGGAGCTGTTTTTT.

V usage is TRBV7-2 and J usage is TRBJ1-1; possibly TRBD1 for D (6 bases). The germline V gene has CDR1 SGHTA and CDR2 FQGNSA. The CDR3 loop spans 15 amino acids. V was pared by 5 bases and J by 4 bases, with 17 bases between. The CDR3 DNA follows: TGTGCCAGCAGCCAGGACAGAACGTTGGGCACTGAAGCTTTCTTT. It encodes CASSQDRTLGTEAFF. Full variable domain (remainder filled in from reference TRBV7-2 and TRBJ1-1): GAGVSQSPSNKVTEKGKDVELRCDPISGHTALYWYRQSLGQGLEFLIYFQGNSAPDKSGLPSDRFSAERTGGSVSTLTIQRTQQEDSAVYLCASSQDRTLGTEAFFGQGTRLTVV.

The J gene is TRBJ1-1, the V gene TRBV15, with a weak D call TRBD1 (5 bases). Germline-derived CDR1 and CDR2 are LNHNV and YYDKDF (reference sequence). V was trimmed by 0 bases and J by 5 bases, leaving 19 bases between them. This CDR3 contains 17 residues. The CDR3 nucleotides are TGTGCCACCAGCAGAGATGGTGGGGAGGGGTGGGGGACTGAAGCTTTCTTT. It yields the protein CATSRDGGEGWGTEAFF.

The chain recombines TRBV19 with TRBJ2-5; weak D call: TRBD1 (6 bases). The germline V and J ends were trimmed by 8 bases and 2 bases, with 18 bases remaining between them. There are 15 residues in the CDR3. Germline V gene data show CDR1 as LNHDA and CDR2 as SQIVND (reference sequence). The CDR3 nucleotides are TGTGCCAGTGCGGAAGGGGGTCTTGGGCAAGAGACCCAGTACTTC. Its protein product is CASAEGGLGQETQYF.

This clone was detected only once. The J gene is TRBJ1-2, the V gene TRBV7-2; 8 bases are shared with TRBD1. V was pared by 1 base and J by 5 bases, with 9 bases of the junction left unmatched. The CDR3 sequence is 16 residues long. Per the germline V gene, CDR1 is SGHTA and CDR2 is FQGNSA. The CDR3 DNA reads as TGTGCCAGCAGCTTAGACTCCGGACAGGGTTCTTATGGCTACACCTTC. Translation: CASSLDSGQGSYGYTF.

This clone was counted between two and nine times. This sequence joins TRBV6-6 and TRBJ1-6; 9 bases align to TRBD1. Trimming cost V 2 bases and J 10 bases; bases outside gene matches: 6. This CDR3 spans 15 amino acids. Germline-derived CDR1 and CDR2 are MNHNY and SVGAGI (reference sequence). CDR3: CASSYPPGQGSPLHF. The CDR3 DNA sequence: TGTGCCAGCAGTTACCCGCCGGGACAGGGATCACCCCTCCACTTT.

The CDR3 protein is CASSLENTIYF. The CDR3 DNA reads as TGTGCCAGCAGTTTAGAGAACACCATATATTTT. The V call is TRBV28, the J call TRBJ1-3; D is undetermined. Germline V lookup: CDR1 MDHEN, CDR2 SYDVKM. This CDR3 comprises 11 residues. The V and J ends lost 2 bases and 7 bases respectively, with 3 bases between them.

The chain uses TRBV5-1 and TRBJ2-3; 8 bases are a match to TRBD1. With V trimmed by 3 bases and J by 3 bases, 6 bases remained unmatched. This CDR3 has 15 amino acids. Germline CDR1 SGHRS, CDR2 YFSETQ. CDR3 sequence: CASSSGQGETDTQYF. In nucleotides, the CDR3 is TGCGCCAGCAGCTCCGGACAGGGTGAGACAGATACGCAGTATTTT. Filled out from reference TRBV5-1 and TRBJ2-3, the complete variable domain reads KAGVTQTPRYLIKTRGQQVTLSCSPISGHRSVSWYQQTPGQGLQFLFEYFSETQRNKGNFPGRFSGRQFSNSRSEMNVSTLELGDSALYLCASSSGQGETDTQYFGPGTRLTVL.

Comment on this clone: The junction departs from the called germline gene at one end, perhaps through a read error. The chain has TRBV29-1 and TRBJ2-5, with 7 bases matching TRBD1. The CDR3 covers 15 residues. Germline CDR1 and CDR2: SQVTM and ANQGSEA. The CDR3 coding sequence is TGCAGCGTTTTAAAGGGGCCCAGGGGGAAAGAGATCCAGTACTTC. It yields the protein CSVLKGPRGKEIQYF.